This is a list of T cell receptor beta chains from one sample in a study of T cell repertoires in cytomegalovirus infection. TCRdb re-analysed the reads in MiXCR, keeping a single row per CDR3 protein. Seen here are some 450,000 distinct CDR3 sequences, roughly 30% observed once, and the top ten hold about 13%. Specimen: PBMCs. The receptor set was obtained from a human donor in good health (CMV status not recorded). Some clones in this sample may be carry-over from other donors' samples. Each CDR3 is given with its conserved first and last residue. A D gene is named only where the DNA matches it firmly. Size tells how often a clone was seen (once, few, many) or the class of an expanded clone, and some rows leave it out.

>TRBJ1-4|TRBV6-6|.|.
TGTGCCAGCAGTTACTGGGGACGAACTAATGAAAAACTGTTTTTT
CASSYWGRTNEKLFF
>TRBJ2-7|TRBV7-9|.|.
TGTGCCAGCAGCTCCACGACAGACGACTTTGTGCAGTACTTC
CASSSTTDDFVQYF
>TRBJ2-5|TRBV7-9|.|.
TGTGCCAGCAGCTTAGCTCTTGGGACTGGTGAGACCCAGTACTTC
CASSLALGTGETQYF
>TRBJ1-1|TRBV29-1|.|.
TGCAGCGTTGAACTCATGGGGGGCACTGAATCTTTCTTT
CSVELMGGTESFF
>TRBJ1-3|TRBV10-3|few|.
TGTGCCATCAGTGACTCAACCATGCCTACAGGGTATGGAAACACCATATATTTT
CAISDSTMPTGYGNTIYF
>TRBJ2-7|TRBV5-5|.|TRBD2
TGTGCCAGCAGCCGGAGGGGACTAGCGGGCCTTTCCTACGAGCAGTACTTC
CASSRRGLAGLSYEQYF
>TRBJ2-7|TRBV6-2/TRBV6-3|once|.
TGTGCCAGCAACTCACAGCGGACAGTACCCTACGAGCAGTACTTC
CASNSQRTVPYEQYF
>TRBJ1-3|TRBV12-3/TRBV12-4|.|.
TGTTCCATCTCACAGGACTCTGGAAACACCATATATTTT
CSISQDSGNTIYF
>TRBJ2-6|TRBV10-3|.|TRBD1
TGTGCCACCCGGGACAGCAGTTTCTCTGGGGCCAACGTCCTGACTTTC
CATRDSSFSGANVLTF
>TRBJ2-3|TRBV5-6|.|.
TGTGCCAGCAGCTCCCTTGCAGGGACAACCACAGATACGCAGTATTTT
CASSSLAGTTTDTQYF
>TRBJ1-6|TRBV12-3/TRBV12-4|.|.
TGTGCCAGCAGTGCCGCCCAGGGGTCCTATAATTCACCCCTCCCCTTT
CASSAAQGSYNSPLPF
>TRBJ2-2|TRBV7-8|few|TRBD1
TGTGCCAGCAGCAAAGCGGGACAGGGGGCCGGGGAGCTGTTTTTT
CASSKAGQGAGELFF
>TRBJ2-1|TRBV6-2/TRBV6-3|.|TRBD2
TGTGCCAGCACCAAACTAGCGGGGGCGAACAATGAGCAGTTCTTC
CASTKLAGANNEQFF